Listed below are T cell receptor beta chains from one sample, sequenced in a study of PD-L1 blockade in urothelial cancer. Using immunoSEQ multiplex PCR, the repertoire was profiled, and TCRdb retains in-frame clones only, with some absent. The table has about 38,000 clones, around four fifths seen once. The sequenced sample was PBMCs, obtained around atezolizumab (anti-PD-L1) treatment. Receptors originate from a man aged 55-75 years with urothelial cancer. The CDR3 runs from the conserved cysteine through the conserved F or W. Each record gives: clone size, V gene, J gene, CDR3 protein. Only part of the rows carry a size: once, few, many, or a class if the clone is expanded.

size: -; V: TRBV25-1; J: TRBJ2-5; CDR3: CASSEIAGPQETQYF
size: -; V: TRBV28; J: TRBJ2-1; CDR3: CASNKKRGPSYNEQFF
size: -; V: TRBV4-3; J: TRBJ2-7; CDR3: CASSQERASGSSYEQYF
size: -; V: TRBV5-4; J: TRBJ2-3; CDR3: CASSSGQTGDTQYF
size: -; V: TRBV12-5; J: TRBJ2-7; CDR3: CASGASGGARYEQYF
size: -; V: TRBV29-1; J: TRBJ2-2; CDR3: CSASTTGNTGELFF
size: -; V: TRBV19; J: TRBJ2-7; CDR3: CASSPRDRPYEQYF
size: -; V: TRBV7-2; J: TRBJ2-4; CDR3: CASSAGLDGGIQYF
size: -; V: TRBV5-1; J: TRBJ2-7; CDR3: CASSHGPGEQYF
size: -; V: TRBV11-2; J: TRBJ1-3; CDR3: CASSSFQGSIYF
size: -; V: TRBV6-6; J: TRBJ1-5; CDR3: CASSYVYRERNQPQHF
size: -; V: TRBV10-2; J: TRBJ1-2; CDR3: CASSESITGPDTF
size: -; V: TRBV28; J: TRBJ2-7; CDR3: CASSTIPGQGNEQYF
size: once; V: TRBV5-4; J: TRBJ1-2; CDR3: CASSLARGLSYGYTF
size: -; V: TRBV25-1; J: TRBJ2-7; CDR3: CASSEIGLYEQYF
size: -; V: TRBV5-1; J: TRBJ2-7; CDR3: CASSLATGGTFYEQYF
size: -; V: TRBV5-1; J: TRBJ2-1; CDR3: CASSGTSGGIQNEQFF
size: once; V: TRBV4-2; J: TRBJ2-7; CDR3: CASSQGGQGAYEQYF
size: -; V: TRBV21-1; J: TRBJ2-3; CDR3: CASSFLELDTQYF
size: few; V: TRBV29-1; J: TRBJ1-1; CDR3: CSVTRVGTEAFF
size: -; V: TRBV11-3; J: TRBJ2-1; CDR3: CASSVSRRGGRDEQFF
size: -; V: TRBV28; J: TRBJ1-2; CDR3: CATRRSGSINYGYTF
size: -; V: TRBV28; J: TRBJ2-1; CDR3: CASIQRGGSYNEQFF
size: -; V: TRBV29-1; J: TRBJ1-2; CDR3: CSVELTGGWGYTF
size: -; V: TRBV5-1; J: TRBJ2-7; CDR3: CASSLVEGGDAYEQYF
size: -; V: TRBV7-2; J: TRBJ2-3; CDR3: CASTLGQVVGTDTQYF
size: -; V: TRBV18; J: TRBJ2-6; CDR3: CASSLSTGEEANVLTF
size: -; V: TRBV7-2; J: TRBJ2-5; CDR3: CASSPDGFREAQYF
size: few; V: TRBV2; J: TRBJ2-5; CDR3: CARFRLGQGAMETQYF
size: once; V: TRBV5-1; J: TRBJ2-3; CDR3: CASSSGLAGTDTQYF
size: -; V: TRBV28; J: TRBJ1-5; CDR3: CASSLELGQPSNQPQHF
size: -; V: TRBV5-1; J: TRBJ1-1; CDR3: CASSLRGQDTEAFF
size: -; V: TRBV5-1; J: TRBJ1-3; CDR3: CASSLVGSPADTIYF
size: -; V: TRBV6-1; J: TRBJ2-3; CDR3: CASRTGRPSTDTQYF
size: -; V: TRBV2; J: TRBJ2-1; CDR3: CASRRLAGDNEQFF
size: few; V: TRBV10-2; J: TRBJ2-1; CDR3: CASMVAGGINEQFF
size: -; V: TRBV6-1; J: TRBJ1-2; CDR3: CASSGRRGRGVYGYTF
size: once; V: TRBV14; J: TRBJ2-5; CDR3: CASSQGGYESQETQYF
size: -; V: TRBV5-4; J: TRBJ1-1; CDR3: CASSPSGQANTEAFF
size: few; V: TRBV11-2; J: TRBJ2-7; CDR3: CASSPGQGREQYF
size: -; V: TRBV5-1; J: TRBJ1-4; CDR3: CASSSGQFNEKLFF